This TCR beta chain was captured by sequencing in a study of cytotoxic CD8 clonotypes in ibrutinib-treated CLL. TCRdb's table, derived via immunoSEQ multiplex PCR, lists solely in-frame clones and lacks some. Seen here are 150,000 or so clones, 75% to 85% observed once, and the top ten hold around 13%. The V gene end was trimmed by 5 bases and the J gene end by 3 bases; junction bases not matched to a gene: 2. The germline V gene encodes CDR1 SGHTA and CDR2 FQGNSA. This CDR3 has 15 amino acids. This clone was counted a single time. This chain connects TRBV7-2 to TRBJ2-3; 13 bases align to TRBD2. This receptor was taken from a human donor with chronic lymphocytic leukemia. The sample in question was PBMCs, obtained after 12 months of ibrutinib treatment. This CDR3 is CASSEGLAGTDTQYF. The CDR3 DNA reads TGTGCCAGCAGCGAGGGACTAGCGGGAACAGATACGCAGTATTTT.